These T cell receptor beta chains were read from a single sample in a study of blood T cell repertoires in COVID-19. TCRdb's copy holds only in-frame clones and misses some; the assay was immunoSEQ multiplex PCR. The sample carries about 190,000 clones, under 90% recorded once. Sequences were obtained from peripheral blood. Receptors were obtained from a middle-aged man with acute or convalescent COVID-19. CDR3s include the opening cysteine and the closing phenylalanine or tryptophan. Each record gives: J gene, clone size, D gene, V gene, CDR3 DNA, CDR3 protein. A D gene is named only where the DNA matches it firmly. Only part of the rows carry a size: once, few, many, or a class if the clone is expanded.

TRBJ1-4 | NA | TRBD1 | TRBV5-1 | TGCGCCAGCAGCTTGTCCCCAGGGACAGAAGCAACTAATGAAAAACTGTTTTTT | CASSLSPGTEATNEKLFF
TRBJ2-1 | NA | TRBD2 | TRBV7-3 | TGTGCCAGCAGCTCAGCGGGGACCCCTGGGAATGAGCAGTTCTTC | CASSSAGTPGNEQFF
TRBJ2-7 | once | TRBD2 | TRBV6-4 | TGTGCCAGCATAAGCGGGGGGGCCACTTACGAGCAGTACTTC | CASISGGATYEQYF
TRBJ2-5 | NA | NA | TRBV7-2 | TGTGCCAGCACCCATACAGGGTACCAAGAGACCCAGTACTTC | CASTHTGYQETQYF
TRBJ2-1 | NA | NA | TRBV3-1/TRBV3-2 | TGTGCCAGCAGCCAAGTAGGCGGGAATGAGCAGTTCTTC | CASSQVGGNEQFF
TRBJ1-2 | NA | TRBD1 | TRBV6-6 | TGTGCCAGCACGCTGGACAGGGTTGTTGGCTACACCTTC | CASTLDRVVGYTF
TRBJ2-2 | NA | NA | TRBV7-9 | TGTGCCAGCAGCCCCAGGGCCCAACCGGGCGGGGAGCTGTTTTTT | CASSPRAQPGGELFF
TRBJ2-7 | NA | TRBD2 | TRBV5-1 | TGCGCCAGTAAGAGCGGGGACTCCTACGAGCAGTACTTC | CASKSGDSYEQYF
TRBJ1-2 | NA | NA | TRBV9 | TGTGCCAGCAGCACCGAATCCGGGACATTTTACTATGGCTACACCTTC | CASSTESGTFYYGYTF
TRBJ2-5 | NA | NA | TRBV7-8 | TGTGCCAGCAGCCCTAGCGTAGAGACCCAGTACTTC | CASSPSVETQYF
TRBJ1-1 | once | TRBD1 | TRBV28 | TGTGCCAGCACCTCCGGACAGGCGAACACTGAAGCTTTCTTT | CASTSGQANTEAFF
TRBJ2-1 | NA | NA | TRBV4-1 | TGCGCCAGCAGCCAAGATGGGCACATAGACAATGAGCAGTTCTTC | CASSQDGHIDNEQFF
TRBJ1-4 | NA | TRBD1 | TRBV7-8 | TGTGCCAGCAGCCCCGACAGGGGCTTTGAAAAACTGTTTTTT | CASSPDRGFEKLFF
TRBJ1-1 | few | NA | TRBV25-1 | TGTGCCAGCAGTGACAGTTACACTGAAGCTTTCTTT | CASSDSYTEAFF
TRBJ1-5 | NA | TRBD1 | TRBV12-5 | TGTGCTAGTGGTTTGGCTGGACAGGAGTTATCTTCTTTTAGCAATCAGCCCCAGCATTTT | CASGLAGQELSSFSNQPQHF
TRBJ2-1 | NA | TRBD2 | TRBV5-1 | TGCGCCAGCAGCTTGACTAGCGGGGAGGGTGAGCAGTTCTTC | CASSLTSGEGEQFF
TRBJ1-2 | NA | TRBD1 | TRBV7-2 | TGTGCCAGCAGCTTTACAGGGGGCATCAATGGCTACACCTTC | CASSFTGGINGYTF
TRBJ2-3 | once | NA | TRBV9 | TGTGCCAGCAGCGTTGAAGGAGCGGGCCGCACAGATACGCAGTATTTT | CASSVEGAGRTDTQYF
TRBJ1-2 | NA | TRBD1 | TRBV4-1 | TGCGCCAGCAGCCAAGTCGGACAGGGCATCTATGGCTACACCTTC | CASSQVGQGIYGYTF
TRBJ1-1 | NA | NA | TRBV11-1 | TGTGCCAGCAGCTTACAGGGGATTCGAGGGAACACTGAAGCTTTCTTT | CASSLQGIRGNTEAFF
TRBJ2-7 | NA | TRBD1 | TRBV27 | TGTGCCAGCAGTTTACAGGGGGCCTCCTACGAGCAGTACTTC | CASSLQGASYEQYF
TRBJ1-1 | NA | NA | TRBV18 | TGTGCCAGCTCGGGCAGGGTTGAAGCTTTCTTT | CASSGRVEAFF
TRBJ1-1 | NA | NA | TRBV30 | TGTGCCTGGAGAAGGGCGGGCGCTGAAGCTTTCTTT | CAWRRAGAEAFF
TRBJ2-5 | NA | NA | TRBV14 | TGTGCCAGCAGCCAGGCACGGAGACCTTTTCAAGAGACCCAGTACTTC | CASSQARRPFQETQYF
TRBJ2-7 | NA | TRBD2 | TRBV7-2 | TGTGCCAGCAGCCCCGAACTAGCGGGGGGGCGTGAGCAGTACTTC | CASSPELAGGREQYF
TRBJ1-5 | NA | NA | TRBV5-5 | TGTGCCAGCAGCTTGCTGGGGGCAGATCAGCCCCAGCATTTT | CASSLLGADQPQHF
TRBJ1-1 | few | NA | TRBV10-3 | TGTGCGGCCGGGACATCGAACACTGAAGCTTTCTTT | CAAGTSNTEAFF
TRBJ1-1 | NA | TRBD1 | TRBV2 | TGTGCCGGAAGACAGGGGGCTGGAAACACTGAAGCTTTCTTT | CAGRQGAGNTEAFF
TRBJ2-7 | few | NA | TRBV11-2 | TGTGCCAGCAGCTTAGCTAAGAAGCCCTACGAGCAGTACTTC | CASSLAKKPYEQYF
TRBJ1-1 | few | NA | TRBV2 | TGTGCCAGATCTAGGGACTCTGTGGCTTTCTTT | CARSRDSVAFF
TRBJ1-5 | NA | NA | TRBV6-2/TRBV6-3 | TGTGCCAGCAGTTCCTGGGGAGGGCAGCCCCAGCATTTT | CASSSWGGQPQHF
TRBJ2-1 | NA | NA | TRBV3-1/TRBV3-2 | TGTGCCAGCAGCACTCAGGTGTACAATGAGCAGTTCTTC | CASSTQVYNEQFF
TRBJ2-5 | NA | TRBD2 | TRBV7-8 | TGTGCCAGCAGCTTACTAGCGGGGGAGGAGACCCAGTACTTC | CASSLLAGEETQYF
TRBJ1-2 | NA | NA | TRBV4-2 | TGTGCCAGCAGCCAAGATAGGCTAAGTCGGGGGTATGGCTACACCTTC | CASSQDRLSRGYGYTF
TRBJ1-6 | NA | NA | TRBV18 | TGTGCCAGCTCCGGAGGAATGAATTCACCCCTCCACTTT | CASSGGMNSPLHF
TRBJ1-2 | NA | NA | TRBV20-1 | TGCAGTGCTAGTTCGGGACACCTCTATGGCTACACCTTC | CSASSGHLYGYTF
TRBJ1-2 | NA | TRBD1 | TRBV4-2 | TGTGCCAGCAGCCTTCGGGGACAGGATAGGGATGGCTACACCTTC | CASSLRGQDRDGYTF
TRBJ2-2 | few | TRBD2 | TRBV7-8 | TGTGCCAGCAGCTTAGTAGCGGGGGGCCGGTACACCGGGGAGCTGTTTTTT | CASSLVAGGRYTGELFF
TRBJ1-2 | NA | NA | TRBV28 | TGTGCCAGCAGTCCCGGGATCTATGGCTACACCTTC | CASSPGIYGYTF
TRBJ2-7 | NA | NA | TRBV18 | TGTGCCAGCTCACGAGACAGAGCCTACGAGCAGTACTTC | CASSRDRAYEQYF
TRBJ1-2 | NA | TRBD1 | TRBV30 | TGTGCCTGGAGTGTAGGCAGGGGGCGAGGCTACACCTTC | CAWSVGRGRGYTF
TRBJ2-1 | NA | TRBD2 | TRBV4-1 | TGCGCCAGCAGCCAAGGGGCTAGCGGGGACTACAATGAGCAGTTCTTC | CASSQGASGDYNEQFF
TRBJ2-1 | NA | NA | TRBV5-4 | TGTGCCAGCAGCTTGGAAGGGTACGGGGGCAATGAGCAGTTCTTC | CASSLEGYGGNEQFF